Shown below are 22 T cell receptor beta chains from a single sample sequenced in a study of molecular identifiers for immune sequencing clone quantification. A single record per CDR3 protein comes from TCRdb applying MiXCR to the PCR reads. The table lists more than 95,000 distinct CDR3 sequences, less than 25% of them singletons, with roughly 1% in the top ten. Sequences were obtained from naive CD8+ T cells from blood, with Jurkat cell RNA spiked in. Subset: FACS-sorted CD8+CD4-CCR7+CD45RA+ naive T cells. These receptors came from a human donor in good health. Some libraries in this study had Jurkat cell RNA spiked in.

This clonotype was counted many times. The chain has TRBV14 and TRBJ2-7, with a possible D match to TRBD1 (6 bases). V lost 4 bases and J lost 10, with 14 bases in between. Germline lookup yields CDR1 SGHDN and CDR2 FVKESK. CDR3 length: 12 residues. The CDR3 spells CASSLPWGHQYF. In DNA, the CDR3 is TGTGCCAGCAGCCTCCCTTGGGGGCATCAGTACTTC.

This clonotype was seen a few times. V is TRBV4-1 and J is TRBJ2-2; D gene unclear. The V gene lost 1 base and the J gene lost 0 bases, with 15 bases spanning the gap. The CDR3 sequence is 18 residues long. Per germline, CDR1 MGHRA and CDR2 YSYEKL. CDR3 in amino acids: CASSQVEGISPNTGELFF. The CDR3 nucleotides read TGCGCCAGCAGCCAAGTTGAAGGGATTAGCCCGAACACCGGGGAGCTGTTTTTT.

Many counts were recorded for this clonotype. The chain recombines TRBV7-9 with TRBJ1-1; D unresolved. The CDR3 has 14 residues. The germline V gene has CDR1 SEHNR and CDR2 FQNEAQ (reference sequence). V lost 1 base, J lost 0 bases, and 6 bases lay in between. The CDR3, as DNA: TGTGCCAGCAGCTTAGGCCAGGTGAACACTGAAGCTTTCTTT. Protein: CASSLGQVNTEAFF.

This clonotype was seen repeatedly, ten times or more. Sequence at one end of the junction differs from germline and may be a read error. The V and J genes are TRBV3-1 and TRBJ2-5; D not resolved. Germline assignment: CDR1 LGHDT and CDR2 YNNKEL (reference sequence). CDR3 length equals 14 residues. The CDR3 loop is CASSPLIEEETQYF. In DNA form, the CDR3 reads TGTGCCAGCAGCCCTCTGATTGAGGAAGAGACTCAGTACTTC.

This clonotype was observed many times. The chain recombines TRBV12-3 or TRBV12-4 with TRBJ1-1, with D possibly TRBD1 on 5 matching bases. There are 12 residues in the CDR3. Trimming took 8 bases from V and 5 from J, leaving 12 bases between them. The CDR3 bases are TGTGCCAGCCACGGGGGTCGGACTGAAGCTTTCTTT. Translating it yields CASHGGRTEAFF.

This clonotype was seen repeatedly, ten times or more. The V gene is TRBV7-9, the J gene TRBJ2-7; maybe TRBD2 (5 bases). The CDR3 runs 17 residues. In germline, CDR1 is SEHNR, CDR2 FQNEAQ (reference sequence). V dropped 7 bases and J dropped 0 bases, with 22 bases sitting between them. In DNA, the CDR3 is TGTGCCAGCACCTCCCCTCGAGGTGGCGGGTCCTCCTACGAGCAGTACTTC. Its translation is CASTSPRGGGSSYEQYF.

This clonotype has a count of ten or more. The chain combines TRBV6-5 with TRBJ2-2, with unresolved D. Trimming took 2 bases from V and 6 from J, leaving 7 bases between them. Per the germline V gene, CDR1 is MNHEY and CDR2 is SVGAGI. CDR3 size: 13 residues. The CDR3 sequence is CASSYEEPGELFF. The DNA of the CDR3 is TGTGCCAGCAGTTACGAAGAACCCGGGGAGCTGTTTTTT.

This clonotype occurred many times. This rearrangement joins TRBV5-5 to TRBJ2-5, with 8 bases fitting TRBD1. The germline V gene encodes CDR1 SGHKS and CDR2 YYEKEE (reference sequence). CDR3 size: 14 residues. The J segment lost 7 bases and the V segment lost 3 bases, leaving 8 bases of the junction unmatched. Here the CDR3 DNA reads TGTGCCAGCAGCTGGGGGACAGGTACTGGGACCCAGTACTTC. Translating it yields CASSWGTGTGTQYF.

The rearrangement uses TRBV6-2 or TRBV6-3 and TRBJ2-7; D is undetermined. The germline CDR1 and CDR2 sequences are MNHEY and SVGEGT. V was clipped by 4 bases and J by 4 bases, with 8 bases between them. This CDR3 comprises 12 residues. The DNA of the CDR3 is TGTGCCAGCAGTTTACCCTCTTACGAGCAGTACTTC. As protein: CASSLPSYEQYF.

To note about this clonotype: Being one base from a much bigger clone, this may be a read error. The chain employs TRBV7-9 and TRBJ2-5, with D unclear. There are 14 residues in the CDR3. The V end was cut by 5 bases, the J end by 1 base, with 11 bases between. Germline lookup yields CDR1 SEHNR and CDR2 FQNEAQ (reference sequence). The CDR3 bases are TGTGCCAGCAGCCCACAGTGTAGCCAAGAGACCCAGTACTTC. This gives the protein CASSPQCSQETQYF.

At least ten counts were recorded for this clonotype. V gene TRBV12-3 or TRBV12-4 combines with J gene TRBJ2-1; 8 bases align to TRBD2. V lost 6 bases, J lost 10 bases, and 14 bases stayed unmatched. CDR3 length equals 15 residues. For the CDR3, the DNA is TGTGCCAGCAGCCCCGCTCAGCGGGAGACGGGGGAGCAGTTCTTC. Protein sequence: CASSPAQRETGEQFF.

This chain joins TRBV7-9 and TRBJ2-3; D uncertain. CDR3 length: 15 residues. Trimming removed 0 bases at V and 4 bases at J, with 11 bases between. The germline CDR1 and CDR2 sequences are SEHNR and FQNEAQ (reference sequence). The chain's CDR3 is CASSLADPRPDTQYF. The CDR3 bases are TGTGCCAGCAGCTTAGCTGACCCTAGGCCAGATACGCAGTATTTT. The variable domain in full, completed from reference TRBV7-9 and TRBJ2-3, reads DTGVSQNPRHKITKRGQNVTFRCDPISEHNRLYWYRQTLGQGPEFLTYFQNEAQLEKSRLLSDRFSAERPKGSFSTLEIQRTEQGDSAMYLCASSLADPRPDTQYFGPGTRLTVL.

The J gene is TRBJ2-7, the V gene TRBV19, with 10 bases matching TRBD1. V was pared by 4 bases and J by 7 bases, with 13 bases of the junction left unmatched. Germline-derived CDR1 and CDR2 are LNHDA and SQIVND (reference sequence). The CDR3 length is 16 residues. This CDR3 reads CASSTLKTGGNGEQYF. Written as DNA, the CDR3 is TGTGCCAGTAGTACCCTAAAGACAGGGGGCAATGGAGAGCAGTACTTC.

Ten or more counts support this clonotype. The rearrangement joins TRBV14 to TRBJ2-5; D is possibly TRBD1 or TRBD2 (6 bases each). V was cut by 4 bases and J by 3 bases, with 18 bases left in between. The CDR3 contains 16 residues. In germline, CDR1 is SGHDN, CDR2 FVKESK. The CDR3 here is CASSPPGWGAKETQYF. CDR3 DNA: TGTGCCAGCAGCCCCCCAGGGTGGGGGGCCAAAGAGACCCAGTACTTC.

There are many counts of this clonotype. This rearrangement joins TRBV19 to TRBJ2-7; D is possibly TRBD1 or TRBD2 (5 bases each). Germline CDR1 reads LNHDA; CDR2 reads SQIVND (reference sequence). CDR3 length: 15 residues. V lost 1 base to trimming and J lost 0 bases, with 10 bases between them. CDR3 sequence: CASSIVGGSSYEQYF. CDR3 bases: TGTGCCAGTAGTATAGTTGGGGGAAGCTCCTACGAGCAGTACTTC.

This chain connects TRBV5-3 to TRBJ1-1; D ambiguous. TRBV5-3 is reported as an ORF; its role is uncertain. The V end was cut by 10 bases, the J end by 7 bases, with 20 bases between. CDR3 length: 13 residues. CDR3 sequence (DNA): TGTGCCGGCAGCTTTCGAACCCTCCATGAAGCTTTCTTT. Encoded protein: CAGSFRTLHEAFF.

This clonotype has at least ten counts. The V and J genes are TRBV12-3 or TRBV12-4 and TRBJ2-5, with D possibly being TRBD1 (5 bases). This CDR3 region has 13 residues. V was shortened by 5 bases and J by 4 bases, with 11 bases between the two germline ends. Here the CDR3 DNA reads TGTGCCAGCAGTACCTCAGGGTTAGAGACCCAGTACTTC. Translating it yields CASSTSGLETQYF.

This clonotype was seen many times. The V gene is TRBV29-1, the J gene TRBJ2-3, with a weak D call TRBD2 (6 bases). The CDR3 extends over 15 amino acids. V lost 6 bases to trimming and J lost 2 bases, with 18 bases between them. Germline CDR1 SQVTM, CDR2 ANQGSEA. The CDR3: CSVMGTAGFTDTQYF. The CDR3 DNA reads TGCAGCGTCATGGGGACTGCAGGATTCACAGATACGCAGTATTTT.

As concerns this clonotype: A much larger clone lies a single base off, so this may be a read error. The CDR3 does not close with the conserved phenylalanine or tryptophan, likely indicating a read error. CDR3 region: CASSLVTGTSTEAFL. The CDR3 DNA is TGTGCCAGCAGCTTAGTGACAGGGACCAGCACTGAAGCTTTCCTT. The chain carries TRBV7-9 and TRBJ1-1; TRBD1 agrees at 7 bases. Germline V gives CDR1 SEHNR, CDR2 FQNEAQ (reference sequence). This CDR3 has 15 residues. The ends lost 1 base at V and 4 bases at J; junction bases unmatched: 6.

This clonotype was detected many times. The rearrangement joins TRBV27 to TRBJ1-5; 10 bases are shared with TRBD1. Looked up from germline, CDR1 is MNHEY and CDR2 is SMNVEV (reference sequence). The CDR3 totals 14 residues. With 6 bases clipped from V and 7 bases from J, the junction kept 6 bases outside the gene matches. CDR3 DNA sequence: TGTGCCAGCAGGCAGACAGGGGGCGAACAGCCCCAGCATTTT. This sequence encodes CASRQTGGEQPQHF.

Ten or more counts support this clonotype. The rearrangement joins TRBV6-2 or TRBV6-3 to TRBJ2-3; D is ambiguous. Trimming cost V 3 bases and J 0 bases, with 13 bases left between them. This CDR3 has 16 residues. Germline CDR1 is MNHEY and CDR2 is SVGEGT. CDR3 DNA sequence: TGTGCCAGCAGTTATGGGCTAGGGCGTAGCACAGATACGCAGTATTTT. It translates to CASSYGLGRSTDTQYF.

The table lists this clonotype with many counts. The chain carries TRBV6-5 and TRBJ2-6; D is unclear. In germline, CDR1 is MNHEY, CDR2 SVGAGI. Trimming left V 3 bases short and J 0 bases short, with 3 bases between. The CDR3 has 14 amino acids. CDR3 residues: CASSYFSGANVLTF. The CDR3 nucleotides are TGTGCCAGCAGTTATTTCTCTGGGGCCAACGTCCTGACTTTC.